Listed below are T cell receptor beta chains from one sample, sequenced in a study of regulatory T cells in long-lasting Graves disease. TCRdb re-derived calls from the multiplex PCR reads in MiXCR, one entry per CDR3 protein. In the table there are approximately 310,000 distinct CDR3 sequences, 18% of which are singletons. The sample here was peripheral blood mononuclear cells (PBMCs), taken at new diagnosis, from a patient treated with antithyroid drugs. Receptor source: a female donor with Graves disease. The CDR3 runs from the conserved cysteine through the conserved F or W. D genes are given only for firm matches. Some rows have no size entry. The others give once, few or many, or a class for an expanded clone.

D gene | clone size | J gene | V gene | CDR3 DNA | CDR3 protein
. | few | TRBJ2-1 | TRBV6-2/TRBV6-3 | TGTGCCAGTCGACTGGGGGAGGTTGAGCAGTTCTTC | CASRLGEVEQFF
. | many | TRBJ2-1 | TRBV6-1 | TGTGCCAGCAGGATCAGGGATAGCTCCTACAATGAGCAGTTCTTC | CASRIRDSSYNEQFF
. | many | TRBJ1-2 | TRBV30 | TGTGCCTGGAGGGGGGCCGGTGGCTACACCTTC | CAWRGAGGYTF
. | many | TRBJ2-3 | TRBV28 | TGTGCCAGCAGTCTTTCCGACAGTTCTAGCACAGATACGCAGTATTTT | CASSLSDSSSTDTQYF
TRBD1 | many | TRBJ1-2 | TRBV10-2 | TGCGCCAGCACCCCGGACAGGGATGCGGGCTACACCTTC | CASTPDRDAGYTF
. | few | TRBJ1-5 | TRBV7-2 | TGTGCCAGCAGCGAGGACAGCCTCAATCAGCCCCAGCATTTT | CASSEDSLNQPQHF
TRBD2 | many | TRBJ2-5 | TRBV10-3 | TGTGCCATCAGTCTAGCGGGAGCGGCCGGGGAGACCCAGTACTTC | CAISLAGAAGETQYF
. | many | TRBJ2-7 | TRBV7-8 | TGTGCCAGCAGCCAACCCCGGGAACGGGCCCACGAGCAGTACTTC | CASSQPRERAHEQYF
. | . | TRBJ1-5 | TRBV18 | TGTGCCAGCTCACCTCAGGGGAAGGGTCAGCCCCAGCATTTT | CASSPQGKGQPQHF
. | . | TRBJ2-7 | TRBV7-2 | TGTGCCAGCAGTTTAGCCGGGTCCTACGAGAAGTACTTC | CASSLAGSYEKYF
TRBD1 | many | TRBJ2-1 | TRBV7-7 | TGTGCTAGCAGCCTCTCAGGGGGCAATGAGCAGTTCTTC | CASSLSGGNEQFF
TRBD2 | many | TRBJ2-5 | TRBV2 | TGTGCCGGTTCAGGACTAGCGGGAGACGGGACCCAGTACTTC | CAGSGLAGDGTQYF
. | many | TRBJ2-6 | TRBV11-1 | TGTGCCAGCAGCCCGAGTTGGAAGGAGGGACGGGCCAACGTCCTGACTTTC | CASSPSWKEGRANVLTF
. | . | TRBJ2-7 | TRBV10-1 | TGCGCCAGCAGTGACCCAGGGGCAACCAACGAGCAGTACTTC | CASSDPGATNEQYF
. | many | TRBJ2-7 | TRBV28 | TGTGCCAGCCGGAGCCCCTACGAGCAGTACTTC | CASRSPYEQYF
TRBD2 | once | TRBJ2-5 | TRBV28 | TGTGCCAGCAGTCAAGAACTAGCGGGAAGCCAAGAGACCCAGTACTTC | CASSQELAGSQETQYF
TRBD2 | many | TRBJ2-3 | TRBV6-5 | TGTGCCAGCAGTTATTTCGGGAGGAAGGATACGCAGTATTTT | CASSYFGRKDTQYF
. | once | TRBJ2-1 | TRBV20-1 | TGCAGTGCTCCCTGGACCGGGGGCTCCTACAATGAGCAGTTCTTC | CSAPWTGGSYNEQFF
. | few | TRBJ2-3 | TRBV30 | TGTGCCTGGAGTGTACAGGAGGGGTCACCATCTAGCCATGCTAGCACAGATACGCAGTATTTT | CAWSVQEGSPSSHASTDTQYF
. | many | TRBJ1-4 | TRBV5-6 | TGTGCCAGCAGCTTGCTGTTTGATGAAAAACTGTTTTTT | CASSLLFDEKLFF
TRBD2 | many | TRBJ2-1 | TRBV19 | TGTGCCAGTAGTAATACCGGGACTAGCGGGAGCGCGTTGTACAATGAGCAGTTCTTC | CASSNTGTSGSALYNEQFF
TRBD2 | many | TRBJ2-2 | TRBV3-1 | TGTGCCAGCAGCGTACTAGCGGGAGGCAGCGGGGAGCTGTTTTTT | CASSVLAGGSGELFF
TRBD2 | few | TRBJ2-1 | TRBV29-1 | TGCAGCGTTGATACCCTAGCGGTTACCTACAATGAGCAGTTCTTC | CSVDTLAVTYNEQFF
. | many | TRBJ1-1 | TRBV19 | TGTGCCAGCAGCAGGGGCCAAAACACTGAAGCTTTCTTT | CASSRGQNTEAFF
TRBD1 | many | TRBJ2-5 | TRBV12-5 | TGTGCTAGTGGCAGGGACAGGGGGTTCCAAGAGACCCAGTACTTC | CASGRDRGFQETQYF
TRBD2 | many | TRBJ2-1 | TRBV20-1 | TGCAGTGCTGCCAAACTAGCGGGAGAGCTCAATGAGCAGTTCTTC | CSAAKLAGELNEQFF
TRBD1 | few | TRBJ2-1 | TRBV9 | TGTGCCAGCAGCGCCGGGGACAGATACAATGAGCAGTTCTTC | CASSAGDRYNEQFF
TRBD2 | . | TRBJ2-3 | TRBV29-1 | TGCAGCGTTGAAGATCTTAGGCGGGAGGGGGCCTCTCTAGAGTATTTT | CSVEDLRREGASLEYF
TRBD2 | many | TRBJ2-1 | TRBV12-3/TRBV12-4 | TGTGCCAGCAGTTTACCCCAAGGGGGGCGGGGGGGCGATGAGCAGTTCTTC | CASSLPQGGRGGDEQFF
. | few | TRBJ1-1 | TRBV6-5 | TGTGCCAGCAGTTACGCGGGGTACAGGGAAGCTTTCTTT | CASSYAGYREAFF
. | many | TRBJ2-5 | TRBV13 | TGTGCCAGCAAGAGTCTCGAAGAGACCCAGTACTTC | CASKSLEETQYF
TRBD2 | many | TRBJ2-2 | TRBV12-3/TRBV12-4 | TGTGCCAGCAGTCGCGGCGACCTTAGCGGGAGGGCCACCGGGGAGCTGTTTTTT | CASSRGDLSGRATGELFF
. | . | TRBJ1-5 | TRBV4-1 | TGCGCCAGCAGCTCGACCCAGAACAATCAGCCCCAGCATTTT | CASSSTQNNQPQHF
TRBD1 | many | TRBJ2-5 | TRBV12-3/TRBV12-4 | TGTGCCAGCAGGTTTTCTCCCTTGGGACAGGGCGGGGAGACCCAGTACTTC | CASRFSPLGQGGETQYF
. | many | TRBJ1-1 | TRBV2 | TGTGCCAGCAGGGCGTCAGGGATGAACACTGAAGCTTTCTTT | CASRASGMNTEAFF
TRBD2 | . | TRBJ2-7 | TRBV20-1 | TGCAGTGCTAGGACTAGCGGGGCGACCTACGAGCAGTACTTC | CSARTSGATYEQYF
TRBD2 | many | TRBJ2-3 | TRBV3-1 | TGTGCCAGCAGCCAAGTAGGTAGCGGGACAGATACGCAGTATTTT | CASSQVGSGTDTQYF
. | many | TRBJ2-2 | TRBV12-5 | TGTGCTAGTTGCCGGGATACCGGGGAGCTGTTTTTT | CASCRDTGELFF
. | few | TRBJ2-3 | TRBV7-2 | TGTGCCAGCAGCGTACTTAGCACAGATACGCAGTATTTT | CASSVLSTDTQYF
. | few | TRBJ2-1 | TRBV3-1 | TGTGCCAGCAGCCAAAGGGGAGGCTCCTACAATGAGCAGTTCTTC | CASSQRGGSYNEQFF
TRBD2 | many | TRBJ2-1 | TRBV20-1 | TGCAGTGCTAGCCGGGGGGTTGAGCAGTTCTTC | CSASRGVEQFF
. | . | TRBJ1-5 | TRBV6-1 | TGTGCCAGCACCAATGGGGGTAATCAGCCCCAGCATTTT | CASTNGGNQPQHF
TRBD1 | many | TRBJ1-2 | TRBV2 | TGTGCCAGCAGTACCCGGACAGGGACATATGGCTACACCTTC | CASSTRTGTYGYTF
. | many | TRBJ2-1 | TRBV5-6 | TGTGCCAGCAGCTCCGCTATGGAGTCGTTCACCTACAATGAGCAGTTCTTC | CASSSAMESFTYNEQFF
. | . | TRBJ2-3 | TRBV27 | TGTGCCAGCAGTAGGGGTATCGAGGGAGATACGCAGTATTTT | CASSRGIEGDTQYF
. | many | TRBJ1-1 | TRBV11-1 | TGTGCCAGCAGCTTAGTCTCACAGGCAGAAGCTTTCTTT | CASSLVSQAEAFF